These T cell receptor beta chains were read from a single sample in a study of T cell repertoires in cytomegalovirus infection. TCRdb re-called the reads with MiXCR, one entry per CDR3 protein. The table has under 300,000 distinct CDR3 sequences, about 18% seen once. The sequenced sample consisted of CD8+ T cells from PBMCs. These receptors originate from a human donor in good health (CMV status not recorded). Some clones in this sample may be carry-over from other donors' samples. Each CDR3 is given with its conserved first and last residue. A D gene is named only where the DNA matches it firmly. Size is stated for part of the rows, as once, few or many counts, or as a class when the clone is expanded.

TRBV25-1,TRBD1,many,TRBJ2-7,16,CASSDEFNRGTYEQYF,TGTGCCAGCAGTGACGAATTTAACAGGGGTACCTACGAGCAGTACTTC
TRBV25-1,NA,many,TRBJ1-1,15,CASSERAGRVAEAFF,TGTGCCAGCAGTGAACGGGCAGGGCGGGTCGCTGAAGCTTTCTTT
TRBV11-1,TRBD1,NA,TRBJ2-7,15,CASSPAGTAAYEQYF,TGTGCCAGCAGCCCTGCCGGGACAGCCGCCTACGAGCAGTACTTC
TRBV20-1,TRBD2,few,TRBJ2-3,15,CSAIGTSGVTDTQYF,TGCAGTGCTATTGGGACTAGCGGGGTGACAGATACGCAGTATTTT
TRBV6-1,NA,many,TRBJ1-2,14,CASRLSQGDYGYTF,TGTGCCAGCAGGTTAAGTCAAGGGGATTATGGCTACACCTTC
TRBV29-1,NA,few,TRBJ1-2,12,CSVVQENYGYTF,TGCAGCGTTGTTCAGGAGAACTATGGCTACACCTTC
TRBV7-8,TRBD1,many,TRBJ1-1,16,CASSLWTGPTNTEAFF,TGTGCCAGCAGCTTGTGGACAGGGCCGACGAACACTGAAGCTTTCTTT
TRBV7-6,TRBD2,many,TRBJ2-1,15,CASSLVAGGFNEQFF,TGTGCCAGCAGCTTAGTAGCGGGGGGGTTCAATGAGCAGTTCTTC
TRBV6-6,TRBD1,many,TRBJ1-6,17,CASSYSGTGDYNSPLHF,TGTGCCAGCAGTTACTCCGGGACAGGGGACTATAATTCACCCCTCCACTTT
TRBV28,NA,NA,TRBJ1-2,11,CTSFRDLGYTF,TGTACCAGCTTCAGGGATCTTGGCTACACCTTC
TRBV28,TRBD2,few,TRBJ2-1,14,CATSPGLAGDEQFF,TGTGCCACCTCACCCGGACTAGCCGGCGATGAGCAGTTCTTC
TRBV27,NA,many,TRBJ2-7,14,CASSFRGTSYEQYF,TGTGCCAGCAGTTTTAGGGGGACCTCCTACGAGCAGTACTTC
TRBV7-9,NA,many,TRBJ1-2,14,CASSADGTLYGYTF,TGTGCCAGCAGCGCTGACGGGACCCTCTATGGCTACACCTTC
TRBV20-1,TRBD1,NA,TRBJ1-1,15,CSASRQGDPLPEAFF,TGCAGTGCTAGTCGACAGGGTGATCCGCTTCCTGAAGCTTTCTTT
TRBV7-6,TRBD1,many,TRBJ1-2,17,CASSYHRDRGSDYGYTF,TGTGCCAGCAGCTACCACCGGGACAGGGGTTCGGACTATGGCTACACCTTC
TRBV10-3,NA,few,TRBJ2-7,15,CAISSAAGSPYEQYF,TGTGCCATCAGTTCTGCGGCAGGGTCCCCCTACGAGCAGTACTTC
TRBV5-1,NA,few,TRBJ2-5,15,CASSLAFGYQETQYF,TGCGCCAGCAGCTTGGCCTTCGGCTACCAAGAGACCCAGTACTTC
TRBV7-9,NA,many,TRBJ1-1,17,CASNPSVREILNTEAFF,TGTGCCAGCAACCCGTCGGTCAGGGAGATACTGAACACTGAAGCTTTCTTT
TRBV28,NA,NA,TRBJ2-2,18,CASSSQGDGGLGTGELFF,TGTGCCAGCAGTTCCCAGGGCGACGGGGGTCTCGGCACCGGGGAGCTGTTTTTT
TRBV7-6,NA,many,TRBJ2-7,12,CASSFSRNEQYF,TGTGCCAGCAGCTTCTCTCGGAACGAGCAGTACTTC
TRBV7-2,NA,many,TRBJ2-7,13,CASSQPPYYEQYF,TGTGCCAGCAGCCAACCCCCTTACTACGAGCAGTACTTC
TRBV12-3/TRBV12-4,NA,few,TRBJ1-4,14,CASSHGPVGVELFF,TGTGCCAGCAGTCATGGCCCAGTTGGTGTGGAACTGTTTTTT
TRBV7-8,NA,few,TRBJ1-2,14,CASSLGAADYGYTF,TGTGCCAGCAGCTTAGGAGCGGCGGACTATGGCTACACCTTC
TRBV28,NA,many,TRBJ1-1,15,CASSPNYPENTEAFF,TGTGCCAGCAGTCCCAATTATCCTGAGAACACTGAAGCTTTCTTT
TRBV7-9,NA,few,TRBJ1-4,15,CASSPPTATNEKLFF,TGTGCCAGCAGCCCCCCGACAGCAACTAATGAAAAACTGTTTTTT
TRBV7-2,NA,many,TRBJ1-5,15,CASSLAGYSNQPQHF,TGTGCCAGCAGCTTAGCCGGGTATAGCAATCAGCCCCAGCATTTT
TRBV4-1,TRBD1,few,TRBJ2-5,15,CASSPRGQGIETQYF,TGCGCCAGCAGTCCGAGGGGACAGGGTATAGAGACCCAGTACTTC
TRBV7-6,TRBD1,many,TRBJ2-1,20,CASSLSTNSITGGSYNEQFF,TGTGCCAGCAGCTTATCAACTAACTCTATAACAGGGGGCTCCTACAATGAGCAGTTCTTC
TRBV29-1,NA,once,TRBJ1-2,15,CSVEDYDRGHYGYTF,TGCAGCGTTGAAGATTATGACCGGGGACACTATGGCTACACCTTC
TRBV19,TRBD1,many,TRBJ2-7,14,CASSTGTGSYEQYF,TGTGCCAGTAGTACCGGGACAGGCTCCTACGAGCAGTACTTC
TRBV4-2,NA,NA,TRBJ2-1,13,CASSQARQAEQFF,TGTGCCAGCAGCCAAGCCCGCCAGGCGGAGCAGTTCTTC
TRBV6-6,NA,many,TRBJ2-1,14,CASGSLPSYNEQFF,TGTGCCAGCGGGTCTCTTCCATCCTACAATGAGCAGTTCTTC